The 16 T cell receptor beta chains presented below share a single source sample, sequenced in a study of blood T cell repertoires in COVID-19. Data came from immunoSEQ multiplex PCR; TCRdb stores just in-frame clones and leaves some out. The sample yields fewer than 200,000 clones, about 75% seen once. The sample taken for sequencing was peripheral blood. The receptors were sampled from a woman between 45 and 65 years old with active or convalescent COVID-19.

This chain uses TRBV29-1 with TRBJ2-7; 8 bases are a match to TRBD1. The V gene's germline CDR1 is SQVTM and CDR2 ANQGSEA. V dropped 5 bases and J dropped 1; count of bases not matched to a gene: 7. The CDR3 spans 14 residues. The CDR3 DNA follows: TGCAGCGTTACCCCCCGGGACAGGTCCTACGAGCAGTACTTC. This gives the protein CSVTPRDRSYEQYF.

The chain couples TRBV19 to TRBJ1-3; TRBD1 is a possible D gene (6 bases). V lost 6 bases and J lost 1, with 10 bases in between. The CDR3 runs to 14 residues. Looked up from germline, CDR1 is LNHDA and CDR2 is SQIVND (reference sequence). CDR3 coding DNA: TGTGCCAGTAGCCAACAGGGTTCTGGAAACACCATATATTTT. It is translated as CASSQQGSGNTIYF.

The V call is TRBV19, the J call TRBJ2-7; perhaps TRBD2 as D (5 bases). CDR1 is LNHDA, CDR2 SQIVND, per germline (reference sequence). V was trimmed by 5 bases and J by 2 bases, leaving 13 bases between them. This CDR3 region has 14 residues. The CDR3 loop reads CASSLRTAPYEQYF. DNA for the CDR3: TGTGCCAGTAGTCTCCGGACTGCTCCCTACGAGCAGTACTTC.

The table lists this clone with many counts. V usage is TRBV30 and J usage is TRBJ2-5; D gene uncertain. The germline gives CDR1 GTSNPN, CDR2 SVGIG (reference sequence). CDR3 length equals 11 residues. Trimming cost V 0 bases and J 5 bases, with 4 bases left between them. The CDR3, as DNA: TGTGCCTGGAGTGTTCAGGAGACCCAGTACTTC. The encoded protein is CAWSVQETQYF.

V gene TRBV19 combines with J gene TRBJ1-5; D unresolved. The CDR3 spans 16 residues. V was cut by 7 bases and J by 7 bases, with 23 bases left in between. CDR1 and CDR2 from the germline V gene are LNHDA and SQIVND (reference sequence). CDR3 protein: CASTRTLGGRDQPQHF. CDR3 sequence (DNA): TGTGCCAGTACCCGTACGCTGGGAGGGCGAGACCAGCCCCAGCATTTT.

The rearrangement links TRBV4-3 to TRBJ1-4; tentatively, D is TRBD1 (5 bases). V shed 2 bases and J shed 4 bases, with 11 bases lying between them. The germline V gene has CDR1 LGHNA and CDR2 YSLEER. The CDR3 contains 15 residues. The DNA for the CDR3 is TGCGCCAGCAGCCAAAACCAGGGCCTTAATGAAAAACTGTTTTTT. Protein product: CASSQNQGLNEKLFF.

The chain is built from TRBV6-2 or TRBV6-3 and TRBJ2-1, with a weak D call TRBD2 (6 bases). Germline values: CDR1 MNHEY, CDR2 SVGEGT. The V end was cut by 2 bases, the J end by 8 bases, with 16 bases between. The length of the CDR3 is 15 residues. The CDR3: CASSYPRRGNDEQFF. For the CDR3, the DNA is TGTGCCAGCAGTTACCCCAGGAGGGGTAACGATGAGCAGTTCTTC.

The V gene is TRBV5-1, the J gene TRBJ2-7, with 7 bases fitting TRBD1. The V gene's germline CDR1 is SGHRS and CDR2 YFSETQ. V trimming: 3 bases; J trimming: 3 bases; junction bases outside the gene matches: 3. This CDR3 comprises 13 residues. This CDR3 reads CASSWTGGYEQYF. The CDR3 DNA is TGCGCCAGCAGCTGGACAGGAGGCTACGAGCAGTACTTC.

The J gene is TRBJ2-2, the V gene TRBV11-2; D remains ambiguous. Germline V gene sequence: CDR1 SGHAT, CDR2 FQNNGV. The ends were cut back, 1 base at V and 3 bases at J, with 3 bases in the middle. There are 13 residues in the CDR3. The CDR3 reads CASSLAHTGELFF. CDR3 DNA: TGTGCCAGCAGCTTAGCTCACACCGGGGAGCTGTTTTTT.

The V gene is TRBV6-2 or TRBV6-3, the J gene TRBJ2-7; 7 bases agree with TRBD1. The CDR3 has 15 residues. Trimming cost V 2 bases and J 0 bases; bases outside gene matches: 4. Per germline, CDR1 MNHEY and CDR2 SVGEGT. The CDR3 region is CASSYPTGRSYEQYF. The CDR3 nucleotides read TGTGCCAGCAGTTACCCGACAGGGCGCTCCTACGAGCAGTACTTC.

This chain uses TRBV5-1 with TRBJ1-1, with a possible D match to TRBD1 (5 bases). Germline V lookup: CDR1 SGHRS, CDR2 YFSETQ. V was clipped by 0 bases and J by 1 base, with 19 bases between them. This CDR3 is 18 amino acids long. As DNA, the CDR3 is TGCGCCAGCAGCTTGGACCGGACAAAAGGGGTTTGGAACACTGAAGCTTTCTTT. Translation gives CASSLDRTKGVWNTEAFF.

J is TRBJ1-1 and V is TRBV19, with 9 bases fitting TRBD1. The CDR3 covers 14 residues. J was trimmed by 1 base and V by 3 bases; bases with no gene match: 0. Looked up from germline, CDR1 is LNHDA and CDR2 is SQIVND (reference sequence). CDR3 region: CASSMDRGNTEAFF. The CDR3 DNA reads TGTGCCAGTAGTATGGACAGGGGGAACACTGAAGCTTTCTTT.

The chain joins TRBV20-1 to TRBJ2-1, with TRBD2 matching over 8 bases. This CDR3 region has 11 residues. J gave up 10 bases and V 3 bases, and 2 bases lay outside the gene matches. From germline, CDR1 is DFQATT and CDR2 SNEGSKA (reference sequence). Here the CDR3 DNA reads TGCAGTGCTAGCTCGGGGGGGGAGCAGTTCTTC. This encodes CSASSGGEQFF.

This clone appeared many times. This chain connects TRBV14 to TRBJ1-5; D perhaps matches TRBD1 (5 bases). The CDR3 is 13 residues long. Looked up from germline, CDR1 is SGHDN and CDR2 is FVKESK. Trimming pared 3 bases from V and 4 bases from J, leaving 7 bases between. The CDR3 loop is CASSQGPNQPQHF. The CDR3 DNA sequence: TGTGCCAGCAGCCAGGGGCCGAATCAGCCCCAGCATTTT.

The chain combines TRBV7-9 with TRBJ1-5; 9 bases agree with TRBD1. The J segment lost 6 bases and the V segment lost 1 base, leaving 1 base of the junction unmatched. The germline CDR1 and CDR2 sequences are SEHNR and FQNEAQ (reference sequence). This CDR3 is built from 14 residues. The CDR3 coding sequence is TGTGCCAGCAGCTTAGTGGGACAGGGTCAGCCCCAGCATTTT. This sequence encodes CASSLVGQGQPQHF.

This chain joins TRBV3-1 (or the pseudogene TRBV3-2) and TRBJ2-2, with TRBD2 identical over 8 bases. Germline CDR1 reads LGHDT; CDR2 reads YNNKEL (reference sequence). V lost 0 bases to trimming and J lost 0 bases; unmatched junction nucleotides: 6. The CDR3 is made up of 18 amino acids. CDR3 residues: CASSQDPGGGANTGELFF. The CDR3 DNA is TGTGCCAGCAGCCAAGACCCGGGGGGGGGAGCGAACACCGGGGAGCTGTTTTTT.